This record looks at one T cell receptor beta chain sequence and its context. Its antigen is unknown. The source of the sample is a study of shared clonotypes between healthy human individuals. The ends were cut back, 5 bases at V and 11 bases at J, with 14 bases in the middle. Germline V gene lookup returns CDR1 SEHNR and CDR2 FQNEAQ (reference sequence). The CDR3 has 12 amino acids. Each cell subset's genomic DNA was divided evenly among several immunoSEQ plates. Original analysis: As immunoSEQ supplied junction-only sequences (without quality scores), filtering differed. The data were produced by immunoSEQ multiplex PCR, yet TCRdb's version contains in-frame clones alone and is incomplete. V and J calls plus clone size are reproduced from that table; the DNA served to infer D and trimming. The table records some 630,000 clones, about three quarters of them present only once. Findings of the study overall: The authors sampled blood alone, and tissue repertoires likely differ.

The sequenced material came from memory CD4+ T cells sorted from blood. This sample's subset: CD45RA-negative fraction. The V call is TRBV7-9, the J call TRBJ2-3; possible D gene TRBD2, 6 bases. The TCR comes from a woman between 25 and 40 years old in good health. The CDR3 region is CASSQDYHVQYF. The CDR3 DNA sequence: TGTGCCAGCAGCCAGGACTACCACGTGCAGTATTTT.